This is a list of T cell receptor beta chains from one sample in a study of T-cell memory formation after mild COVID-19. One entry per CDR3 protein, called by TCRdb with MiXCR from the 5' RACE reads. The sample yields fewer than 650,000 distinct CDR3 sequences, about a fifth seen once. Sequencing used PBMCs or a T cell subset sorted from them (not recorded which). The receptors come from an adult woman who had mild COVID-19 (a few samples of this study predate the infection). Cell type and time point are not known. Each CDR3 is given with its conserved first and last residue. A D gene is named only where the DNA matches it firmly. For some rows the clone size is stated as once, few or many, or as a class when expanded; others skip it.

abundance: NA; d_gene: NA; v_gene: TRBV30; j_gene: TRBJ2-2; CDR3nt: TGTGCCTGGAGTGTAACAGGGTACACCGGGGAGCTGTTTTTT; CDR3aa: CAWSVTGYTGELFF
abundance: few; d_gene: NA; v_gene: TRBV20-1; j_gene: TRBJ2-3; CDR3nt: TGCAGTGCTAGAGTAGCAAGAAGCACAGATACGCAGTATTTT; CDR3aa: CSARVARSTDTQYF
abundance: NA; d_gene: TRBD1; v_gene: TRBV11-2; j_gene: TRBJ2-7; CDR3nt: TGTGCCAGCAGCTCCACAGGGGTGCGCGAGCAGTACTTC; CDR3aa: CASSSTGVREQYF
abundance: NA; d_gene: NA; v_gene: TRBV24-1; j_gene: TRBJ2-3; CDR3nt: TGTGCCACCAGAGATTCCCAAGATACGCAGTATTTT; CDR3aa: CATRDSQDTQYF
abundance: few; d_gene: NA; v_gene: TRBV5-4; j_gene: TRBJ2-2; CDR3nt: TGTGCCAGCACCCTTCAGGGGAGGGATGACGGGGAGCTGTTTTTT; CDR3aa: CASTLQGRDDGELFF
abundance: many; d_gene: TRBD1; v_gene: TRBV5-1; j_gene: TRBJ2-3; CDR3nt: TGCGCCAGCAGAAAACAGGGGGCGGTGGATACGCAGTATTTT; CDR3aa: CASRKQGAVDTQYF
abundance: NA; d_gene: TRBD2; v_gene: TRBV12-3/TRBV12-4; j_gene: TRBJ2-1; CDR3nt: TGTGCCAGCAGGCTCGGGGGGGTCTCCTACAATGAGCAGTTCTTC; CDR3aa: CASRLGGVSYNEQFF
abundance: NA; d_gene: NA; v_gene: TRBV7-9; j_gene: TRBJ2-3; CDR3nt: TGTGCCAGCAGCTTACACGCTAGCACAGATACGCAGTATTTT; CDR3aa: CASSLHASTDTQYF
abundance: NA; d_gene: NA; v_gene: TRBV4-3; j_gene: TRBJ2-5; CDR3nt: TGCGCCAGCAGCCAAGGACAGGGGAGGGTAGAGACCCAGTACTTC; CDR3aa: CASSQGQGRVETQYF
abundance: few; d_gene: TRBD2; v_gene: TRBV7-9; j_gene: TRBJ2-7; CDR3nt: TGTGCCAGCAGCCAACCCGGGACTAGCGGGGTCGAGCAGTACTTC; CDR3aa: CASSQPGTSGVEQYF
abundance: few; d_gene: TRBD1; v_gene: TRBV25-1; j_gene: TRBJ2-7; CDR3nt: TGTGCCAGCAGTGAAGGGACAGCCTGGCAGTACTTC; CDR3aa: CASSEGTAWQYF
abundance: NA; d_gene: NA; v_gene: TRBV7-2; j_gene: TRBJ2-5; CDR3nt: TGTGCCACTTCTCCGGGCAGCCTCCAAGAGACCCAGTACTTC; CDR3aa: CATSPGSLQETQYF
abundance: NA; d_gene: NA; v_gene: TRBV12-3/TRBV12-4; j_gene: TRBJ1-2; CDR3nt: TGTGCCAGCAGTTTAGCGCATTCGGCTGGCTACACCTTC; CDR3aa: CASSLAHSAGYTF
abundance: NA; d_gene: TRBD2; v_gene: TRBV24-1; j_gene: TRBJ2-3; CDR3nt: TGTGCCACCAGTCGCCCCTTCCGGGGGGTAGCGGCTAGCACAGATACGCAGTATTTT; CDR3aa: CATSRPFRGVAASTDTQYF
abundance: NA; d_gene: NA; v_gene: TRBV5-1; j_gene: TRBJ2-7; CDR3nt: TGCGCCAGCTCGGAAGATCCGGTCCGGGAGCAGTACTTC; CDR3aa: CASSEDPVREQYF
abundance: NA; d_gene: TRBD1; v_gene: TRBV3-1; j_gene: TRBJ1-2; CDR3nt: TGTGCCAGCAGCACACCGGGACAGGGTGCGATCTATGGCTACACCTTC; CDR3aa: CASSTPGQGAIYGYTF
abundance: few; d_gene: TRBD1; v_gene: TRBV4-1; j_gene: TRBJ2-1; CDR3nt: TGCGCCAGCAGCCCCATCGGACAGGGGGTTCTATATGAGCAGTTCTTC; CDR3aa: CASSPIGQGVLYEQFF
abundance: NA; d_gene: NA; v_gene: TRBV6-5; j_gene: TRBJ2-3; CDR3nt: TGTGCCAGCAGATCCGGAACAGGGCGAGTCCGCACAGATACGCAGTATTTT; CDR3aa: CASRSGTGRVRTDTQYF
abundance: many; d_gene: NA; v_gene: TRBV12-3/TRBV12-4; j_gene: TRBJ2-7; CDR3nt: TGTGCCAGCAGTTGGACCACGGTGGGGGAGCAGTACTTC; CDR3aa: CASSWTTVGEQYF
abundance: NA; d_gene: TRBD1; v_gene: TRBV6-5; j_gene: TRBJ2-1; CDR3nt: TGTGCCAGCAGTGGGGACAGCCACTACAATGAGCAGTTCTTC; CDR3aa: CASSGDSHYNEQFF
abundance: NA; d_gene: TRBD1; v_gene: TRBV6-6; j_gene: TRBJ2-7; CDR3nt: TGTGCCGGGGGACAGGCGGGCGAGCAGTACTTC; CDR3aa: CAGGQAGEQYF
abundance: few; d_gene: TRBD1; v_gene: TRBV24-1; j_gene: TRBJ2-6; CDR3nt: TGTGCCACCAGTGATTTGCAAGGGGGCCCTACATCATCTGGGGCCAACGTCCTGACTTTC; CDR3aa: CATSDLQGGPTSSGANVLTF
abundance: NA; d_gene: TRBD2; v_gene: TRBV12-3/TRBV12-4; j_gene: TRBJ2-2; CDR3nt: TGTGCCAGCAGCCGACTAGCGGGATACACCGGGGAGCTGTTTTTT; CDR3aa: CASSRLAGYTGELFF
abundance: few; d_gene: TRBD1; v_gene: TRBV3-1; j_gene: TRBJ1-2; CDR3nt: TGTGCCAGCAGCCAATTTGGGGGACAGTCCATGGGTACCTTC; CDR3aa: CASSQFGGQSMGTF
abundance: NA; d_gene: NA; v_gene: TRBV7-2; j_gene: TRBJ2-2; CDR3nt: TGTGCCAGCAGCTCATACAGAGTCATCACCGGGGAGCTGTTTTTT; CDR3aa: CASSSYRVITGELFF